The rows below give T cell receptor beta chains drawn from one sample of a study of blood T cell repertoires in COVID-19. Clones were sequenced by immunoSEQ multiplex PCR, and TCRdb holds only the in-frame ones, with some missing. The sample has about 210,000 clones, 85% seen once. Sequencing was performed on PBMCs or T cells enriched from blood (not recorded which). The receptors were sampled from a man aged 35 to 55 who had recovered from COVID-19. Each CDR3 is given with its conserved first and last residue. Each record gives: clone size, D gene, J gene, V gene, CDR3 protein, CDR3 DNA. D genes are given only for firm matches. Only some rows state a clone size, as once, few, many or a class for expanded clones.

-,TRBD1,TRBJ1-5,TRBV28,CASSLQGWSQPQHF,TGTGCCAGCAGCCTACAGGGGTGGAGTCAGCCCCAGCATTTT
few,-,TRBJ2-1,TRBV25-1,CASRVDSRLSNEQFF,TGTGCCAGCAGAGTCGACAGCCGACTCTCGAATGAGCAGTTCTTC
-,-,TRBJ2-7,TRBV28,CASSSDRQGPLYEQYF,TGTGCCAGCAGTTCTGACAGGCAGGGTCCTCTCTACGAGCAGTACTTC
-,-,TRBJ1-4,TRBV5-6,CASSPTGPNEKLFF,TGTGCCAGCAGCCCCACAGGGCCTAATGAAAAACTGTTTTTT
-,TRBD1,TRBJ2-7,TRBV3-1/TRBV3-2,CASSPGQGSYEQYF,TGTGCCAGCAGCCCCGGACAGGGCTCCTACGAGCAGTACTTC
few,TRBD1,TRBJ1-2,TRBV2,CASIRDRGDGYTF,TGTGCCAGCATCCGGGACAGGGGGGATGGCTACACCTTC
-,TRBD1,TRBJ1-4,TRBV11-2,CASSPDRGREEKLFF,TGTGCCAGCAGTCCCGACAGGGGGCGTGAGGAAAAACTGTTTTTT
once,TRBD1,TRBJ1-1,TRBV5-1,CASSPAGQGVNTEAFF,TGCGCCAGCAGCCCCGCGGGACAGGGGGTGAACACTGAAGCTTTCTTT
-,-,TRBJ1-2,TRBV20-1,CSASGGRYGYTF,TGCAGTGCTAGTGGAGGGCGCTACGGCTACACCTTC
-,-,TRBJ1-5,TRBV19,CASSILSQPQHF,TGTGCCAGTAGTATTTTATCTCAGCCCCAGCATTTT
-,TRBD2,TRBJ2-3,TRBV10-1,CASSGGTSVTDTQYF,TGCGCCAGCAGTGGTGGGACTAGCGTAACAGATACGCAGTATTTT
-,TRBD1,TRBJ2-7,TRBV19,CASSPTGTVEQYF,TGTGCCAGTAGCCCTACAGGGACAGTAGAGCAGTACTTC
-,-,TRBJ2-7,TRBV30,CAWSVSSYEQYF,TGTGCCTGGAGTGTGAGCTCCTACGAGCAGTACTTC
-,TRBD2,TRBJ2-1,TRBV27,CASSGIRTSGNNEQFF,TGTGCCAGCAGTGGAATTAGGACTAGCGGGAACAATGAGCAGTTCTTC
-,-,TRBJ1-2,TRBV5-1,CASSLVDSSYGYTF,TGCGCCAGCAGCTTAGTTGACAGCTCTTATGGCTACACCTTC
-,-,TRBJ2-6,TRBV30,CAWNTGLGANVLTF,TGTGCCTGGAATACAGGGTTAGGGGCCAACGTCCTGACTTTC
few,-,TRBJ1-1,TRBV6-2/TRBV6-3,CASSYAAGVNTEAFF,TGTGCCAGCAGTTACGCCGCCGGGGTGAACACTGAAGCTTTCTTT
-,-,TRBJ2-1,TRBV2,CASSGGPEQFF,TGTGCCAGCAGTGGGGGCCCTGAGCAGTTCTTC
-,-,TRBJ2-7,TRBV12-3/TRBV12-4,CASSERIPADQYF,TGTGCCAGCAGTGAACGGATACCAGCGGATCAGTACTTC
-,-,TRBJ2-7,TRBV7-8,CASSPVGGRDEQYF,TGTGCCAGCAGCCCGGTAGGGGGAAGGGACGAGCAGTACTTC
-,TRBD2,TRBJ2-2,TRBV9,CASSVVRLAGGPGELFF,TGTGCCAGCAGCGTAGTCCGACTAGCGGGAGGACCCGGGGAGCTGTTTTTT
-,-,TRBJ1-4,TRBV29-1,CSVKDSSNEKLFF,TGCAGCGTTAAGGACAGCTCGAATGAAAAACTGTTTTTT
-,-,TRBJ2-1,TRBV6-5,CASSYSKGLNEQFF,TGTGCCAGCAGTTACTCGAAAGGACTAAATGAGCAGTTCTTC
few,TRBD2,TRBJ2-1,TRBV10-3,CAISESPSGSGNEQFF,TGTGCCATCAGTGAGTCGCCGAGCGGGAGTGGAAATGAGCAGTTCTTC
-,TRBD2,TRBJ2-1,TRBV7-3,CASSPGLAGGLIDEQFF,TGTGCCAGCAGCCCGGGACTAGCGGGAGGATTGATCGATGAGCAGTTCTTC
-,TRBD2,TRBJ2-3,TRBV27,CASSFGLARTPGHTDTQYF,TGTGCCAGCAGTTTCGGACTAGCGCGAACACCCGGCCACACAGATACGCAGTATTTT
-,TRBD1,TRBJ2-3,TRBV5-1,CASSSGQETDTQYF,TGCGCCAGCAGCTCTGGACAGGAGACAGATACGCAGTATTTT
-,TRBD2,TRBJ2-1,TRBV2,CATQRETEQFF,TGTGCCACCCAGCGGGAGACTGAGCAGTTCTTC
-,-,TRBJ2-5,TRBV13,CASSPRDWEETQYF,TGTGCCAGCAGCCCCCGTGACTGGGAAGAGACCCAGTACTTC
-,-,TRBJ1-1,TRBV14,CASSQIFGGINTEAFF,TGTGCCAGCAGCCAAATCTTCGGGGGAATTAACACTGAAGCTTTCTTT
-,-,TRBJ2-5,TRBV9,CASSPRQEQETQYF,TGTGCCAGCAGCCCACGACAGGAACAAGAGACCCAGTACTTC
-,-,TRBJ2-5,TRBV7-2,CASSFPGIGETQYF,TGTGCCAGCAGCTTCCCCGGGATCGGGGAGACCCAGTACTTC
few,-,TRBJ1-3,TRBV7-2,CASSLAIGGQNTIYF,TGTGCCAGCAGCTTAGCGATTGGTGGCCAGAACACCATATATTTT